Listed here are 8 T cell receptor beta chains from one sample, sequenced in a study of radiotherapy plus CTLA-4 blockade in lung cancer. Data came from immunoSEQ multiplex PCR; TCRdb stores just in-frame clones and leaves some out. The sample lists 60,000 to 70,000 clones, about 83% seen once, with roughly 4% in the top ten. Sequenced here: peripheral blood, sampled from a patient treated with radiotherapy plus ipilimumab. All receptors derive from a human donor with non-small cell lung cancer who had a partial response to radiotherapy plus ipilimumab.

The chain combines TRBV19 with TRBJ2-3; D gene uncertain. This CDR3 has 13 amino acids. The germline V gene has CDR1 LNHDA and CDR2 SQIVND (reference sequence). V was shortened by 1 base and J by 4 bases, with 6 bases between the two germline ends. CDR3 residues: CASSIASSDTQYF. CDR3 bases: TGTGCCAGTAGTATAGCCTCCTCAGATACGCAGTATTTT.

The chain carries TRBV4-1 and TRBJ1-1; 7 bases map to TRBD1. The CDR3 is 14 amino acids. The germline V gene has CDR1 MGHRA and CDR2 YSYEKL. Trimming cost V 0 bases and J 7 bases; bases outside gene matches: 5. The chain's CDR3 is CASSQEEGAIEAFF. In DNA form, the CDR3 reads TGCGCCAGCAGCCAAGAGGAGGGGGCAATTGAAGCTTTCTTT.

The chain recombines TRBV28 with TRBJ1-5; a possible D gene is TRBD1 (6 bases). This CDR3 spans 13 amino acids. Per the germline V gene, CDR1 is MDHEN and CDR2 is SYDVKM. V was pared by 7 bases and J by 9 bases, with 16 bases between. The CDR3 region is CASISSLTGPQHF. In nucleotides, the CDR3 is TGTGCCAGCATCAGCTCGTTGACAGGGCCCCAGCATTTT.

The rearrangement links TRBV28 to TRBJ1-2; 9 bases map to TRBD1. Germline CDR1 and CDR2: MDHEN and SYDVKM. This CDR3 is 15 amino acids long. V shed 5 bases, J shed 3 bases, and the junction held 7 bases outside the gene matches. CDR3: CASSPPTGGYYGYTF. Here the CDR3 DNA reads TGTGCCAGCAGTCCTCCGACAGGGGGTTACTATGGCTACACCTTC.

This clone has a handful of counts. The gene calls are TRBV28 and TRBJ2-2; TRBD1 matches at 7 bases. Germline V gene lookup returns CDR1 MDHEN and CDR2 SYDVKM. The ends lost 6 bases at V and 2 bases at J; junction bases unmatched: 3. The CDR3 length is 14 residues. Here the CDR3 DNA reads TGTGCCAGCAGGGGGGACAGTAACACCGGGGAGCTGTTTTTT. Translated: CASRGDSNTGELFF.

Only one count was recorded for this clone. The V gene is TRBV11-2, the J gene TRBJ2-5; 9 nucleotides match TRBD2. This CDR3 is 16 amino acids long. The germline V gene has CDR1 SGHAT and CDR2 FQNNGV. V lost 5 bases to trimming and J lost 1 base; unmatched junction nucleotides: 8. The CDR3 sequence is CASSVGTSSVQETQYF. Written as DNA, the CDR3 is TGTGCCAGCAGCGTGGGGACTAGCTCCGTCCAAGAGACCCAGTACTTC.

V usage is TRBV5-1 and J usage is TRBJ2-5; tentatively, D is TRBD2 (6 bases). This CDR3 region has 15 residues. Germline V lookup: CDR1 SGHRS, CDR2 YFSETQ. V was shortened by 4 bases and J by 2 bases, with 15 bases between the two germline ends. The CDR3 loop is CASSVLGSRQETQYF. The CDR3 DNA is TGCGCCAGCAGCGTGCTCGGGAGCCGTCAAGAGACCCAGTACTTC. The variable domain in full, completed from reference TRBV5-1 and TRBJ2-5, reads KAGVTQTPRYLIKTRGQQVTLSCSPISGHRSVSWYQQTPGQGLQFLFEYFSETQRNKGNFPGRFSGRQFSNSRSEMNVSTLELGDSALYLCASSVLGSRQETQYFGPGTRLLVL.

This chain links TRBV6-6 with TRBJ2-7; 7 bases agree with TRBD1. Per the germline V gene, CDR1 is MNHNY and CDR2 is SVGAGI (reference sequence). The trim removed 4 bases at V and 2 bases at J, leaving 5 bases unmatched. The CDR3 totals 14 residues. Here the CDR3 reads CASSWAGGPYEQYF. The CDR3 DNA is TGTGCCAGCAGTTGGGCAGGGGGACCCTACGAGCAGTACTTC.